Listed below are T cell receptor beta chains from one sample, sequenced in a study of blood T cell repertoires in COVID-19. The data were produced by immunoSEQ multiplex PCR, yet TCRdb's version contains in-frame clones alone and is incomplete. The sample shows around 250,000 clones, approximately 83% of them seen only once. Sequencing input: PBMCs or T cells enriched from blood (not recorded which). The receptors stem from a man aged 45-60 years who had recovered from COVID-19. The CDR3 runs from the conserved cysteine through the conserved F or W. A D gene is named only where the DNA matches it firmly. Size is stated for part of the rows, as once, few or many counts, or as a class when the clone is expanded.

v_gene: TRBV5-1; d_gene: .; j_gene: TRBJ2-7; abundance: .; CDR3aa: CASSLQGALHEQYF; CDR3nt: TGCGCCAGCAGCTTACAGGGTGCGCTTCACGAGCAGTACTTC
v_gene: TRBV15; d_gene: TRBD2; j_gene: TRBJ2-5; abundance: .; CDR3aa: CATSSLTTSAGETQYF; CDR3nt: TGTGCCACCAGCAGCCTAACGACTAGCGCTGGAGAGACCCAGTACTTC
v_gene: TRBV7-8; d_gene: TRBD1; j_gene: TRBJ1-2; abundance: .; CDR3aa: CASSRENRGLGYTF; CDR3nt: TGTGCCAGCAGCAGAGAGAACAGGGGGCTAGGCTACACCTTC
v_gene: TRBV6-2/TRBV6-3; d_gene: TRBD2; j_gene: TRBJ2-7; abundance: once; CDR3aa: CASSYSGLAGFYEQYF; CDR3nt: TGTGCCAGCAGTTACTCCGGACTAGCGGGCTTTTACGAGCAGTACTTC
v_gene: TRBV5-4; d_gene: .; j_gene: TRBJ1-1; abundance: .; CDR3aa: CASSLSTANTEAFF; CDR3nt: TGTGCCAGCAGCTTGTCCACAGCGAACACTGAAGCTTTCTTT
v_gene: TRBV6-5; d_gene: TRBD2; j_gene: TRBJ2-3; abundance: .; CDR3aa: CASSSSGSKFVQYF; CDR3nt: TGTGCCAGCAGTTCTAGCGGGAGTAAGTTTGTGCAGTATTTT
v_gene: TRBV7-2; d_gene: TRBD1; j_gene: TRBJ2-7; abundance: .; CDR3aa: CASSTGTGRYEQYF; CDR3nt: TGTGCCAGCAGCACCGGGACAGGGAGGTACGAGCAGTACTTC
v_gene: TRBV3-1/TRBV3-2; d_gene: .; j_gene: TRBJ1-1; abundance: .; CDR3aa: CASSQDPGGLNTEAFF; CDR3nt: TGTGCCAGCAGCCAAGATCCTGGGGGCTTGAACACTGAAGCTTTCTTT
v_gene: TRBV6-6; d_gene: .; j_gene: TRBJ2-5; abundance: .; CDR3aa: CASSLPMQGRKETQYF; CDR3nt: TGTGCCAGCAGTTTACCCATGCAGGGGCGGAAAGAGACCCAGTACTTC
v_gene: TRBV7-7; d_gene: .; j_gene: TRBJ2-3; abundance: .; CDR3aa: CASSLAKHGGTASTDTQYF; CDR3nt: TGTGCTAGCAGCTTAGCCAAACACGGGGGAACTGCTAGCACAGATACGCAGTATTTT
v_gene: TRBV12-3/TRBV12-4; d_gene: .; j_gene: TRBJ2-3; abundance: once; CDR3aa: CASTLDNRDTQYF; CDR3nt: TGTGCCAGCACCCTCGACAACAGGGATACGCAGTATTTT
v_gene: TRBV5-1; d_gene: TRBD1; j_gene: TRBJ2-7; abundance: .; CDR3aa: CASSLGDSTYEQYF; CDR3nt: TGCGCCAGCAGCTTGGGGGACAGCACCTACGAGCAGTACTTC
v_gene: TRBV5-6; d_gene: TRBD1; j_gene: TRBJ1-2; abundance: .; CDR3aa: CASSFFGDSGDYGYTF; CDR3nt: TGTGCCAGCAGCTTCTTCGGGGACAGCGGCGATTATGGCTACACCTTC
v_gene: TRBV10-3; d_gene: TRBD2; j_gene: TRBJ2-7; abundance: .; CDR3aa: CASRGEAEGHAYEQYF; CDR3nt: TGTGCCAGCCGGGGGGAGGCTGAGGGTCATGCCTACGAGCAGTACTTC
v_gene: TRBV6-5; d_gene: .; j_gene: TRBJ1-1; abundance: .; CDR3aa: CASMRAGTEAFF; CDR3nt: TGTGCCAGTATGAGGGCGGGGACTGAAGCTTTCTTT
v_gene: TRBV6-5; d_gene: .; j_gene: TRBJ2-6; abundance: .; CDR3aa: CASLPQASGANVLTF; CDR3nt: TGTGCCAGCCTACCCCAGGCCTCTGGGGCCAACGTCCTGACTTTC
v_gene: TRBV28; d_gene: .; j_gene: TRBJ1-2; abundance: few; CDR3aa: CASREARTVNYGYTF; CDR3nt: TGTGCCAGCAGGGAGGCTAGGACAGTTAACTATGGCTACACCTTC
v_gene: TRBV12-2; d_gene: .; j_gene: TRBJ2-6; abundance: .; CDR3aa: CASRLVYGEVRGANVLTF; CDR3nt: TGTGCAAGTCGCTTAGTTTATGGGGAGGTGAGAGGAGCCAACGTCCTGACTTTC
v_gene: TRBV7-2; d_gene: .; j_gene: TRBJ1-2; abundance: .; CDR3aa: CASSLKQYRTRIYYGYTF; CDR3nt: TGTGCCAGCAGCTTAAAACAATACAGGACCCGTATATACTATGGCTACACCTTC
v_gene: TRBV30; d_gene: TRBD1; j_gene: TRBJ1-4; abundance: .; CDR3aa: CAWSQGANEKLFF; CDR3nt: TGTGCCTGGAGCCAGGGGGCTAATGAAAAACTGTTTTTT
v_gene: TRBV18; d_gene: .; j_gene: TRBJ2-7; abundance: .; CDR3aa: CATADDREGEQYF; CDR3nt: TGTGCCACCGCGGATGACAGAGAAGGCGAGCAGTACTTC
v_gene: TRBV11-3; d_gene: .; j_gene: TRBJ1-1; abundance: once; CDR3aa: CASSFGLNTEAFF; CDR3nt: TGTGCCAGCAGCTTCGGTCTGAACACTGAAGCTTTCTTT
v_gene: TRBV28; d_gene: .; j_gene: TRBJ1-5; abundance: .; CDR3aa: CASTLQGGGNQPQHF; CDR3nt: TGTGCCAGCACCCTCCAGGGAGGTGGCAATCAGCCCCAGCATTTT
v_gene: TRBV27; d_gene: TRBD2; j_gene: TRBJ2-1; abundance: .; CDR3aa: CASSLAGERHNEQFF; CDR3nt: TGTGCCAGCAGTTTAGCGGGAGAACGCCACAATGAGCAGTTCTTC
v_gene: TRBV9; d_gene: TRBD1; j_gene: TRBJ1-3; abundance: .; CDR3aa: CASTGTASSGNTIYF; CDR3nt: TGTGCCAGCACCGGGACAGCCTCCTCTGGAAACACCATATATTTT
v_gene: TRBV7-2; d_gene: .; j_gene: TRBJ1-5; abundance: .; CDR3aa: CASSSGIQSNQPQHF; CDR3nt: TGTGCCAGCAGCTCTGGAATACAGAGCAATCAGCCCCAGCATTTT
v_gene: TRBV5-3; d_gene: .; j_gene: TRBJ1-5; abundance: .; CDR3aa: CARSSLPQHF; CDR3nt: TGTGCCAGAAGCTCTCTGCCCCAGCATTTT
v_gene: TRBV28; d_gene: .; j_gene: TRBJ2-3; abundance: .; CDR3aa: CASSLPGDTQYF; CDR3nt: TGTGCCAGCAGCCTACCTGGAGATACGCAGTATTTT
v_gene: TRBV7-2; d_gene: TRBD1; j_gene: TRBJ1-6; abundance: .; CDR3aa: CASSFLGTGVSPLHF; CDR3nt: TGTGCCAGCAGCTTCCTAGGGACAGGGGTTTCACCCCTCCACTTT
v_gene: TRBV20-1; d_gene: TRBD2; j_gene: TRBJ2-3; abundance: .; CDR3aa: CSASITLAAGGDTQYF; CDR3nt: TGCAGTGCTAGTATCACTCTAGCGGCGGGGGGGGATACGCAGTATTTT
v_gene: TRBV9; d_gene: TRBD1; j_gene: TRBJ2-7; abundance: .; CDR3aa: CASTRDSSYEQYF; CDR3nt: TGTGCCAGCACAAGGGACAGTTCCTACGAGCAGTACTTC
v_gene: TRBV5-1; d_gene: TRBD1; j_gene: TRBJ1-1; abundance: .; CDR3aa: CASSSGQGSHLEAFF; CDR3nt: TGCGCCAGCAGCTCCGGACAGGGGTCGCATCTTGAAGCTTTCTTT
v_gene: TRBV14; d_gene: TRBD2; j_gene: TRBJ2-7; abundance: .; CDR3aa: CASSQVTSGAYEQYF; CDR3nt: TGTGCCAGCAGCCAAGTCACTAGCGGGGCCTACGAGCAGTACTTC
v_gene: TRBV6-5; d_gene: TRBD2; j_gene: TRBJ2-7; abundance: .; CDR3aa: CASSPGREGYEQYF; CDR3nt: TGTGCCAGCTCCCCTGGGCGGGAGGGGTACGAGCAGTACTTC
v_gene: TRBV18; d_gene: .; j_gene: TRBJ2-2; abundance: .; CDR3aa: CASSPNGGYNTGELFF; CDR3nt: TGTGCCAGCTCACCGAACGGGGGTTACAACACCGGGGAGCTGTTTTTT
v_gene: TRBV30; d_gene: TRBD1; j_gene: TRBJ1-2; abundance: .; CDR3aa: CAWSPLSGQGPGYTF; CDR3nt: TGTGCCTGGAGCCCCCTCTCGGGACAGGGTCCTGGCTACACCTTC
v_gene: TRBV21-1; d_gene: .; j_gene: TRBJ2-7; abundance: .; CDR3aa: CASSKKGGDRPYEQYF; CDR3nt: TGTGCCAGCAGCAAAAAGGGGGGGGACAGGCCCTACGAGCAGTACTTC
v_gene: TRBV3-1/TRBV3-2; d_gene: .; j_gene: TRBJ2-7; abundance: .; CDR3aa: CASSPTTAPRVEQYF; CDR3nt: TGTGCCAGCAGCCCGACGACTGCTCCCCGGGTCGAGCAGTACTTC
v_gene: TRBV7-9; d_gene: TRBD2; j_gene: TRBJ2-7; abundance: .; CDR3aa: CASSSSGGTYEQYF; CDR3nt: TGTGCCAGCAGCTCCTCGGGGGGGACCTACGAGCAGTACTTC
v_gene: TRBV14; d_gene: .; j_gene: TRBJ1-6; abundance: .; CDR3aa: CASSQQGHSPLHF; CDR3nt: TGTGCCAGCAGCCAACAGGGGCATTCACCCCTCCACTTT
v_gene: TRBV7-2; d_gene: .; j_gene: TRBJ1-2; abundance: .; CDR3aa: CASSIDMTYGYTF; CDR3nt: TGTGCCAGCAGCATTGACATGACATATGGCTACACCTTC
v_gene: TRBV5-1; d_gene: .; j_gene: TRBJ1-2; abundance: .; CDR3aa: CASSLDGGLGYGYTF; CDR3nt: TGCGCCAGCAGCTTGGATGGGGGCCTTGGGTATGGCTACACCTTC
v_gene: TRBV11-2; d_gene: TRBD1; j_gene: TRBJ2-7; abundance: .; CDR3aa: CASSLQSPGQISYEQYF; CDR3nt: TGTGCCAGCAGCTTACAATCCCCGGGACAGATCTCCTACGAGCAGTACTTC
v_gene: TRBV29-1; d_gene: .; j_gene: TRBJ1-1; abundance: once; CDR3aa: CSVGGGGRSTEAFF; CDR3nt: TGCAGCGTTGGGGGCGGGGGAAGAAGCACTGAAGCTTTCTTT
v_gene: TRBV4-1; d_gene: .; j_gene: TRBJ1-5; abundance: .; CDR3aa: CASSQDQVPSPQHF; CDR3nt: TGCGCCAGCAGCCAAGATCAGGTCCCATCGCCCCAGCATTTT
v_gene: TRBV5-5; d_gene: TRBD1; j_gene: TRBJ1-2; abundance: .; CDR3aa: CASSLDRGGGYTF; CDR3nt: TGTGCCAGCAGCCTCGACAGGGGTGGGGGCTACACCTTC
v_gene: TRBV5-4; d_gene: .; j_gene: TRBJ2-7; abundance: .; CDR3aa: CASNRRGAYEQYF; CDR3nt: TGTGCCAGCAACCGGCGGGGTGCCTACGAGCAGTACTTC
v_gene: TRBV19; d_gene: TRBD2; j_gene: TRBJ2-2; abundance: .; CDR3aa: CASSTSGGRSGELFF; CDR3nt: TGTGCCAGTAGCACTAGCGGGGGACGGAGCGGGGAGCTGTTTTTT
v_gene: TRBV30; d_gene: .; j_gene: TRBJ2-7; abundance: .; CDR3aa: CAWSVGADYEQYF; CDR3nt: TGTGCCTGGAGTGTAGGAGCAGACTACGAGCAGTACTTC
v_gene: TRBV2; d_gene: TRBD1; j_gene: TRBJ2-7; abundance: .; CDR3aa: CASRVDRASYEQYF; CDR3nt: TGTGCCAGCAGGGTGGACAGGGCATCCTACGAGCAGTACTTC
v_gene: TRBV9; d_gene: TRBD1; j_gene: TRBJ1-4; abundance: .; CDR3aa: CASSVRDRVGKLFF; CDR3nt: TGTGCCAGCAGCGTCCGGGACAGGGTGGGAAAACTGTTTTTT
v_gene: TRBV6-5; d_gene: .; j_gene: TRBJ2-1; abundance: .; CDR3aa: CASSPFGLYNEQFF; CDR3nt: TGTGCCAGCAGCCCGTTCGGGTTATACAATGAGCAGTTCTTC
v_gene: TRBV6-5; d_gene: TRBD1; j_gene: TRBJ1-3; abundance: .; CDR3aa: CASSYRDSLGNTIYF; CDR3nt: TGTGCCAGCAGTTATCGGGACAGCCTCGGAAACACCATATATTTT
v_gene: TRBV9; d_gene: .; j_gene: TRBJ2-3; abundance: .; CDR3aa: CASSLGGKAMDTQYF; CDR3nt: TGTGCCAGCAGCCTCGGGGGTAAAGCTATGGATACGCAGTATTTT
v_gene: TRBV18; d_gene: TRBD1; j_gene: TRBJ2-7; abundance: .; CDR3aa: CASSPPGQVYEQYF; CDR3nt: TGTGCCAGCTCCCCCCCGGGACAGGTCTACGAGCAGTACTTC
v_gene: TRBV2; d_gene: TRBD1; j_gene: TRBJ1-5; abundance: .; CDR3aa: CASRDRGPVNQPQHF; CDR3nt: TGTGCCAGCAGGGACAGGGGGCCCGTCAATCAGCCCCAGCATTTT
v_gene: TRBV27; d_gene: TRBD2; j_gene: TRBJ2-7; abundance: .; CDR3aa: CASSFDPGLAAYEQYF; CDR3nt: TGTGCCAGCAGTTTTGACCCCGGACTAGCGGCCTACGAGCAGTACTTC
v_gene: TRBV10-1; d_gene: .; j_gene: TRBJ1-1; abundance: .; CDR3aa: CASSYGGENTEAFF; CDR3nt: TGCGCCAGCAGTTACGGGGGGGAGAACACTGAAGCTTTCTTT
v_gene: TRBV30; d_gene: .; j_gene: TRBJ1-1; abundance: .; CDR3aa: CAWTGFAFEAFF; CDR3nt: TGTGCCTGGACAGGCTTTGCATTTGAAGCTTTCTTT
v_gene: TRBV15; d_gene: .; j_gene: TRBJ2-4; abundance: .; CDR3aa: CATSRGRDIQYF; CDR3nt: TGTGCCACCAGCAGAGGGAGGGACATTCAGTACTTC